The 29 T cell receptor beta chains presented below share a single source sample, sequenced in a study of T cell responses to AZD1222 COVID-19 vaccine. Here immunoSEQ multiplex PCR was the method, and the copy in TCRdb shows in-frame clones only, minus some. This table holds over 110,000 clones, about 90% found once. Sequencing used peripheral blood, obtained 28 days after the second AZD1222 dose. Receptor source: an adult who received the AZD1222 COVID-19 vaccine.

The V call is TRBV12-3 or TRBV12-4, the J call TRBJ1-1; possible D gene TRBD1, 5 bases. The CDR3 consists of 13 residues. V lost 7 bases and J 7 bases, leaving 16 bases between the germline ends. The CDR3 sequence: CASTVGTWGEAFF. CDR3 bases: TGTGCCAGCACCGTGGGGACTTGGGGTGAAGCTTTCTTT.

CDR3 coding DNA: TGCGCCAGCAGCCAAGAACCGGAAGGGCAGCCCCAGCATTTT. Translating gives CASSQEPEGQPQHF. The chain has TRBV4-1 and TRBJ1-5, with D unclear. The CDR3 sequence is 14 residues long. Germline loops: CDR1 MGHRA, CDR2 YSYEKL. V was pared by 0 bases and J by 7 bases, with 10 bases between.

CDR3 in amino acids: CASSLQTSGSLDYEQYF. The CDR3 nucleotides read TGCGCCAGCAGCCTCCAGACTAGCGGGAGTCTCGACTACGAGCAGTACTTC. This rearrangement joins TRBV4-1 to TRBJ2-7; 12 bases are a match to TRBD2. After removal of 4 bases from V and 3 bases from J, the junction contained 10 bases not matched to a gene. The CDR3 consists of 17 residues. Germline V CDR1 and CDR2: MGHRA, YSYEKL.

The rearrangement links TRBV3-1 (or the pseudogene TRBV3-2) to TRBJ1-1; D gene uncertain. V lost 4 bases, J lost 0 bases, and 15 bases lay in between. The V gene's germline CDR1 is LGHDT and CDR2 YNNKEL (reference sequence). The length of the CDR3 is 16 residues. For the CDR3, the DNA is TGTGCCAGCAGCCCCTTGAAGAGGGTCCTGAACACTGAAGCTTTCTTT. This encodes CASSPLKRVLNTEAFF.

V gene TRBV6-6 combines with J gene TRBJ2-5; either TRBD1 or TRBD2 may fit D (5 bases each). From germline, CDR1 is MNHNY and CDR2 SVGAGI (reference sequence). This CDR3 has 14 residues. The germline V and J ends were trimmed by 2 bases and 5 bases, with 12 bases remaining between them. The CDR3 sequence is CASSYKRAGETQYF. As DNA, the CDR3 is TGTGCCAGCAGTTACAAGAGGGCAGGGGAGACCCAGTACTTC.

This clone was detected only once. CDR3 loop: CASSVEEGEGYGYTF. The CDR3 bases are TGTGCCAGCAGCGTAGAGGAGGGGGAGGGCTATGGCTACACCTTC. The rearrangement joins TRBV9 to TRBJ1-2; D is possibly TRBD1 (6 bases). Trimming pared 0 bases from V and 4 bases from J, leaving 13 bases between. This CDR3 has 15 amino acids. Germline V CDR1 and CDR2: SGDLS, YYNGEE.

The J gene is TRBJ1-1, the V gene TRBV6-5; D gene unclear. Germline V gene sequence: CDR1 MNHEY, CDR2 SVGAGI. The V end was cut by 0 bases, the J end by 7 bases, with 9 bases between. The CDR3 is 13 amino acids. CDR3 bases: TGTGCCAGCAGTTACTCTTTCCAGGTTGAAGCTTTCTTT. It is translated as CASSYSFQVEAFF.

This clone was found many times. This CDR3 is CASSYGAATGGEQYV. The CDR3 nucleotides are TGTGCCAGCAGTTACGGGGCGGCTACAGGGGGCGAGCAGTACGTC. This rearrangement joins TRBV6-2 or TRBV6-3 to TRBJ2-7; TRBD1 aligns across 8 bases. Germline CDR1 and CDR2: MNHEY and SVGEGT. The CDR3 has 15 residues. After removal of 2 bases from V and 6 bases from J, the junction contained 9 bases not matched to a gene.

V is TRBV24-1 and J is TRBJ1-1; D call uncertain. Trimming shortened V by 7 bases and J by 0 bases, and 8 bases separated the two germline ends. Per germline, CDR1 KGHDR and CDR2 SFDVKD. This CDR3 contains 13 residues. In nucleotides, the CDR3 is TGTGCCACCAGGAACACCTTGAACACTGAAGCTTTCTTT. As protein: CATRNTLNTEAFF.

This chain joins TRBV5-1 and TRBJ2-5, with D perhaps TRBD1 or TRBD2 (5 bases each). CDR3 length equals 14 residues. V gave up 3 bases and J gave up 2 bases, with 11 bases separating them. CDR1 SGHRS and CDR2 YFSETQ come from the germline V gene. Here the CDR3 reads CASSWGRMQETQYF. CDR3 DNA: TGCGCCAGCAGCTGGGGACGAATGCAAGAGACCCAGTACTTC.

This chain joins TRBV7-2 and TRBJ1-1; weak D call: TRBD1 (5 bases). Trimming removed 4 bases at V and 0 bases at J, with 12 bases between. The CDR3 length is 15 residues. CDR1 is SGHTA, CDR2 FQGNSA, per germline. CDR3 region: CASSWGAQVNTEAFF. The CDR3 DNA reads TGTGCCAGCAGCTGGGGCGCGCAGGTGAACACTGAAGCTTTCTTT.

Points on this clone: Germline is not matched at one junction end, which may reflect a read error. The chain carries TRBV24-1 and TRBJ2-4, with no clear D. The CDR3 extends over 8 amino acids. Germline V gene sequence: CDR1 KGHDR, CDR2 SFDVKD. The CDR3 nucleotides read TGTGCCACCAGTGGTAGGGACTTC. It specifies CATSGRDF.

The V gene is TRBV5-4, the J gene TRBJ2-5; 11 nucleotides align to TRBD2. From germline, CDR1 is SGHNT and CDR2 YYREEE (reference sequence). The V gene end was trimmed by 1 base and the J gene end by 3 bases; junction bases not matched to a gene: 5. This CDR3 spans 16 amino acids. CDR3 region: CASSLLTSGRKETQYF. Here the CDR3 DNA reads TGTGCCAGCAGCTTGCTAACTAGCGGGAGAAAAGAGACCCAGTACTTC.

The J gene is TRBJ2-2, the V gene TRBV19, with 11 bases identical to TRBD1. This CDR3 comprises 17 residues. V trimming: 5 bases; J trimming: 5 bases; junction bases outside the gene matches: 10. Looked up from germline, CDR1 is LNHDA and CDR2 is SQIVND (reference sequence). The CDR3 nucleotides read TGTGCCAGTAGTCCTCGGACAGGGGGCTTTCAGACCGGGGAGCTGTTTTTT. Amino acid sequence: CASSPRTGGFQTGELFF. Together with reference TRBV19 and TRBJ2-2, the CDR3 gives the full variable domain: DGGITQSPKYLFRKEGQNVTLSCEQNLNHDAMYWYRQDPGQGLRLIYYSQIVNDFQKGDIAEGYSVSREKKESFPLTVTSAQKNPTAFYLCASSPRTGGFQTGELFFGEGSRLTVL.

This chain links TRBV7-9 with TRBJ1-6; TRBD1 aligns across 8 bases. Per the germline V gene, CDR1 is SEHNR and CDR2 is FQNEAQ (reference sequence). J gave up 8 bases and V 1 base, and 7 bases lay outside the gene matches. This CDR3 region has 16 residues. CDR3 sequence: CASSLEAGGLDSPLHF. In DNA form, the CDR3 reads TGTGCCAGCAGCTTAGAGGCAGGGGGCTTGGATTCACCCCTCCACTTT.

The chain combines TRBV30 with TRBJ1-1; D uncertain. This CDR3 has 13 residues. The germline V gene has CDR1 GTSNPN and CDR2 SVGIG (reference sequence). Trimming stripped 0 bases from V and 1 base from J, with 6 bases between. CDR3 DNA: TGTGCCTGGAGTGTACTTGAGAACACTGAAGCTTTCTTT. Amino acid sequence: CAWSVLENTEAFF.

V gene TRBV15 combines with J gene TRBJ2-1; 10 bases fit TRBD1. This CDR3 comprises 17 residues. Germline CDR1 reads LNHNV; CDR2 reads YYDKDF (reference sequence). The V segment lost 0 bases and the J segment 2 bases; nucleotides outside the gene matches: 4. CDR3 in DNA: TGTGCCACCAGCAGAGATTGGGGGACAGGGGCCTACAATGAGCAGTTCTTC. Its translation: CATSRDWGTGAYNEQFF.

The CDR3: CATRRTGIDTGELFF. CDR3 sequence (DNA): TGTGCCACCAGAAGGACAGGGATAGACACCGGGGAGCTGTTTTTT. The chain employs TRBV24-1 and TRBJ2-2, with TRBD1 matching over 8 bases. Looked up from germline, CDR1 is KGHDR and CDR2 is SFDVKD. The V and J ends lost 7 bases and 3 bases, in that order; junction bases with no gene match: 6. The length of the CDR3 is 15 residues.

The CDR3 DNA is TGTGCCAGCAGTTCCTCGACGGCTCGTGAGCGCTACACCTTC. Its translation is CASSSSTARERYTF. The chain links TRBV6-5 to TRBJ1-2; D is undetermined. This CDR3 is built from 14 residues. Germline V CDR1 and CDR2: MNHEY, SVGAGI. Trimming pared 4 bases from V and 9 bases from J, leaving 18 bases between.

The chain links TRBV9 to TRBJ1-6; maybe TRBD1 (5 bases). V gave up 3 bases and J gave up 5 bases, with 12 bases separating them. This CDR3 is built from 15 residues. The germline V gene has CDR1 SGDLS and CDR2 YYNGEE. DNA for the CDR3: TGTGCCAGCAGCGCCAGGGCAGATCATAATTCACCCCTCCACTTT. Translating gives CASSARADHNSPLHF. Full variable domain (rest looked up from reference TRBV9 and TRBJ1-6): DSGVTQTPKHLITATGQRVTLRCSPRSGDLSVYWYQQSLDQGLQFLIQYYNGEERAKGNILERFSAQQFPDLHSELNLSSLELGDSALYFCASSARADHNSPLHFGNGTRLTVT.

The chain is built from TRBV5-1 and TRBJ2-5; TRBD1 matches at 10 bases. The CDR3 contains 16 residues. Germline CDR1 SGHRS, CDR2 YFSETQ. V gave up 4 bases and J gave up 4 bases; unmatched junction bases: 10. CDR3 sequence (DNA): TGCGCCAGCAGCAAATTCCGGGACAGGGGAGGAGAGACCCAGTACTTC. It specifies CASSKFRDRGGETQYF.

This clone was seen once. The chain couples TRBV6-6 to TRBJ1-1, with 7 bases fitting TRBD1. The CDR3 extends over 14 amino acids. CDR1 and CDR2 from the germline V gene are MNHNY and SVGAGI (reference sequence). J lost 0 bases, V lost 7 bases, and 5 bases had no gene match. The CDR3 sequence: CASTRQGMNTEAFF. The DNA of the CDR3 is TGTGCCAGCACGCGACAGGGCATGAACACTGAAGCTTTCTTT.

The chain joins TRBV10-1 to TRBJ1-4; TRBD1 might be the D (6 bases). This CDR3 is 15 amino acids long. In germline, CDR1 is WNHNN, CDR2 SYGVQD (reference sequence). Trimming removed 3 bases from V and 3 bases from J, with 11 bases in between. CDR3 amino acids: CASSEGTGSNEKLFF. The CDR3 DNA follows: TGCGCCAGCAGTGAAGGAACAGGGTCTAATGAAAAACTGTTTTTT.

The CDR3 reads CASRRYRGLDYGYTF. The DNA of the CDR3 is TGTGCCAGCAGGAGATACAGGGGGCTGGACTATGGCTACACCTTC. The rearrangement uses TRBV28 and TRBJ1-2, with 9 nucleotides matching TRBD1. V was pared by 6 bases and J by 3 bases, with 8 bases of the junction left unmatched. This CDR3 comprises 15 residues. Germline loops: CDR1 MDHEN, CDR2 SYDVKM.

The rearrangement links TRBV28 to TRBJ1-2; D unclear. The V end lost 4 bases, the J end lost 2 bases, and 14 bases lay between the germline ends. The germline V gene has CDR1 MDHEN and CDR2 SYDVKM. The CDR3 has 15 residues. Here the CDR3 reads CASSSGDLVNYGYTF. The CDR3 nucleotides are TGTGCCAGCAGTTCCGGAGACCTCGTCAACTATGGCTACACCTTC.

The CDR3 reads CASSTTAGSNYGYTF. The DNA for the CDR3 is TGTGCCAGCAGCACGACTGCAGGGTCGAACTATGGCTACACCTTC. The chain couples TRBV21-1 to TRBJ1-2; the table names TRBD1, a call not compared with the DNA. TRBV21-1 is marked as a pseudogene. The CDR3 covers 15 residues.

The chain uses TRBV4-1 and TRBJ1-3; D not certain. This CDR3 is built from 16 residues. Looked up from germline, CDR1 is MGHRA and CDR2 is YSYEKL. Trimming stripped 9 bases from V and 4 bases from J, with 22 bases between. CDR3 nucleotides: TGCGCCAGTCACCACGTCGAACAAGGTGCGGGAAACACCATATATTTT. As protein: CASHHVEQGAGNTIYF.

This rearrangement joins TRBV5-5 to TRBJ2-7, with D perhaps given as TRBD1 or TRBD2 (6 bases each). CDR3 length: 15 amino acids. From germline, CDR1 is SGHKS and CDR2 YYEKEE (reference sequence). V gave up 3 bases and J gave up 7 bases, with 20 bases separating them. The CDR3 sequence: CASSWRGHGVGEQYV. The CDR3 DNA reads TGTGCCAGCAGCTGGCGGGGACACGGAGTGGGGGAGCAGTACGTC.

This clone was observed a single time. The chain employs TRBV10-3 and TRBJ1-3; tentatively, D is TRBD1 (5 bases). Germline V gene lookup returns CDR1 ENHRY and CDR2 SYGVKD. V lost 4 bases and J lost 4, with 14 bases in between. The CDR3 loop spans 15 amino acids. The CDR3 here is CAISGGGASGNTIYF. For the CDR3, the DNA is TGTGCCATCAGTGGCGGCGGGGCTTCAGGAAACACCATATATTTT.